This T cell receptor (beta chain) appears in the sequencing data of a study of blood T cells in healthy people across ages. Combining a sample-barcoded 5' primer with a J-beta primer mix, a second PCR ran for roughly 7 to 12 cycles. TCRdb reprocessed the 5' RACE reads with MiXCR, giving one entry per CDR3 protein. Here the sample spans about 780,000 distinct CDR3 sequences, around 45% being singletons. Study findings and constraints: Relative to aged donors, long-lived donors carried more naive CD4+ cells and displayed higher diversity.

Germline V gene sequence: CDR1 SGHRS, CDR2 YFSETQ. This CDR3 comprises 15 residues. V was pared by 4 bases and J by 4 bases, with 9 bases of the junction left unmatched. A remark on this clonotype: The antigen remains undetermined.

The chain uses TRBV5-1 and TRBJ2-3; 7 bases are shared with TRBD1. Sequencing was carried out using blood. The receptor's source is a man older than 75 in good health. CDR3 sequence reads: CASSLRQGLSDTQYF. The DNA of the CDR3 is TGCGCCAGCAGCCTCCGACAGGGTTTGTCAGATACGCAGTATTTT.